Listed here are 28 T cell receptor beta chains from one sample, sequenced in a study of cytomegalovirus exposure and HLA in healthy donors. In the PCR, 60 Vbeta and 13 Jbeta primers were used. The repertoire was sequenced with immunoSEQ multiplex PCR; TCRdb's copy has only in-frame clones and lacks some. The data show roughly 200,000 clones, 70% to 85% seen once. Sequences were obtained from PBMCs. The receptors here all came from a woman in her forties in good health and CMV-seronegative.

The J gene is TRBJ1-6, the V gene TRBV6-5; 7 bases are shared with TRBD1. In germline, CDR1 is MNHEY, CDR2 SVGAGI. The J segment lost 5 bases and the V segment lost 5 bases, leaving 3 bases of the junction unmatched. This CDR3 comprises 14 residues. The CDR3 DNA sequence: TGTGCCAGCAGTGAAGGGACAGATAATTCACCCCTCCACTTT. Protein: CASSEGTDNSPLHF.

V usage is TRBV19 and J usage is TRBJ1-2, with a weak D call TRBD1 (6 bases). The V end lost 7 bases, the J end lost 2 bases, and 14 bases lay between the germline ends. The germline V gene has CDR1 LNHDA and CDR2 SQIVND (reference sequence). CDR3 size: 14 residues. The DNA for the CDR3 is TGTGCCAGTACCATCCCGGGACACAACTATGGCTACACCTTC. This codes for CASTIPGHNYGYTF.

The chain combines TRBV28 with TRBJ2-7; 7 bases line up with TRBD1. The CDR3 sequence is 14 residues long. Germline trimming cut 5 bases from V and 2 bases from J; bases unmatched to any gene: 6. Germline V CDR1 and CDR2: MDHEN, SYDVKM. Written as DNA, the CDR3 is TGTGCCAGCAGTGCCGGGACAGACGCCTACGAGCAGTACTTC. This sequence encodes CASSAGTDAYEQYF.

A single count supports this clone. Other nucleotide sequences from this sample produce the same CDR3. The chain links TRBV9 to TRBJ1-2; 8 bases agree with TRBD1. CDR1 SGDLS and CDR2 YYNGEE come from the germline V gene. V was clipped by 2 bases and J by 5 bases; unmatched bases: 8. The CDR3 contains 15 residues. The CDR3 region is CASSVEGTGAYGYTF. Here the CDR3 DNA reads TGTGCCAGCAGCGTGGAGGGGACAGGAGCATATGGCTACACCTTC.

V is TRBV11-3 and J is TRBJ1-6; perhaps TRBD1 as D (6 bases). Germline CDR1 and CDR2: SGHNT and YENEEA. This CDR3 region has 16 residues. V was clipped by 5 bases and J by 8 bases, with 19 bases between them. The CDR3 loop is CASSKRQATGHSPLHF. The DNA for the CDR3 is TGTGCCAGCAGCAAGAGACAGGCCACGGGGCATTCACCCCTCCACTTT.

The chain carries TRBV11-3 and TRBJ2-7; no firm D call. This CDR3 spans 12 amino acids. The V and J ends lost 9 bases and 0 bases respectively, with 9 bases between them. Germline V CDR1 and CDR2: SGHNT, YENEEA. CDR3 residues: CASRLRSYEQYF. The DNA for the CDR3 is TGTGCCAGTCGACTGCGCTCCTACGAGCAGTACTTC.

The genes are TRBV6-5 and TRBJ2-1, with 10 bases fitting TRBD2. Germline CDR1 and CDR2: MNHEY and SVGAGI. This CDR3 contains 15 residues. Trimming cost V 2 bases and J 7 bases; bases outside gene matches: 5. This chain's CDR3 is CASSYLAGALNEQFF. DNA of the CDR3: TGTGCCAGCAGTTACCTAGCGGGGGCACTTAATGAGCAGTTCTTC.

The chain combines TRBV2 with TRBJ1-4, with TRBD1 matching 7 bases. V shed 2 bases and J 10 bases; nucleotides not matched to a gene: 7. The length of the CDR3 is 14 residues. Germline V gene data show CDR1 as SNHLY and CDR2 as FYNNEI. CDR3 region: CASSELGQTGKLFF. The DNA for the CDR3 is TGTGCCAGCAGTGAACTGGGACAGACAGGAAAACTGTTTTTT.

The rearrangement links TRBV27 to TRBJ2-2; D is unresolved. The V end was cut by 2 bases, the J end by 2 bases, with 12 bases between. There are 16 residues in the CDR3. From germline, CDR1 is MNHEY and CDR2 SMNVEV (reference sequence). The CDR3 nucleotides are TGTGCCAGCAGTTTAGTTGGGCTACATAACACCGGGGAGCTGTTTTTT. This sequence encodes CASSLVGLHNTGELFF.

The CDR3 region is CASSTRQGNGYTF. The CDR3 coding sequence is TGTGCCAGCAGCACCCGACAGGGTAATGGCTACACCTTC. V usage is TRBV7-9 and J usage is TRBJ1-2, with 7 bases fitting TRBD1. The CDR3 is 13 amino acids. Germline V CDR1 and CDR2: SEHNR, FQNEAQ (reference sequence). V lost 5 bases to trimming and J lost 6 bases; unmatched junction nucleotides: 6.

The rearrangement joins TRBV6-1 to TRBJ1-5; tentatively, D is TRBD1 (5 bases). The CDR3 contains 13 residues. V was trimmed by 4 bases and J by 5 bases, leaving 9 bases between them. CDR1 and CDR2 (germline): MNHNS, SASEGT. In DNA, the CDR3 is TGTGCCAGCAGTGTACAGGTCTATCAGCCCCAGCATTTT. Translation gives CASSVQVYQPQHF.

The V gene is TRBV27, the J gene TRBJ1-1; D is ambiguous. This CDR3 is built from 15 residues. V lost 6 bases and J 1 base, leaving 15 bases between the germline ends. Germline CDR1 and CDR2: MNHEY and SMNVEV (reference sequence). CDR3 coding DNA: TGTGCCAGCAGCCCTATCGCGGTGTCGAACACTGAAGCTTTCTTT. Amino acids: CASSPIAVSNTEAFF.

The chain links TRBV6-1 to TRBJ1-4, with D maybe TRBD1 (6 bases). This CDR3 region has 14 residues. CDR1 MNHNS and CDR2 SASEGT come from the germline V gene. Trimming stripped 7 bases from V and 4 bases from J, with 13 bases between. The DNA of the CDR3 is TGTGCCAGCACCGCCGGCAGGGGTAATGAAAAACTGTTTTTT. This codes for CASTAGRGNEKLFF.

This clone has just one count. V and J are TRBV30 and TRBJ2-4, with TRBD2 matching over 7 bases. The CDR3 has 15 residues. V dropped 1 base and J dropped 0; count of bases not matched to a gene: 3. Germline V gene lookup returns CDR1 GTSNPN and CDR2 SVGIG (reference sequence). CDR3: CAWSGGGLAKNIQYF. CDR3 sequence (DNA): TGTGCCTGGAGTGGCGGGGGATTAGCCAAAAACATTCAGTACTTC.

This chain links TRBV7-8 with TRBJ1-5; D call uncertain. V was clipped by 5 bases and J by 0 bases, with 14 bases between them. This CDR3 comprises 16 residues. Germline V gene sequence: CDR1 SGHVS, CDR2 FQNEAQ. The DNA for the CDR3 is TGTGCCAGCAGCATGGAGACGATAGATAGCAATCAGCCCCAGCATTTT. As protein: CASSMETIDSNQPQHF.

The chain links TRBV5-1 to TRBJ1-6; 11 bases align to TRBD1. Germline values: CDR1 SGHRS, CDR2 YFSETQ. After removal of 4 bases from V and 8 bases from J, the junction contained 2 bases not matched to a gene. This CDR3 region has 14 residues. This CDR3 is CASSEGQGDSPLHF. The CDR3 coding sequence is TGCGCCAGCAGCGAGGGACAGGGGGATTCACCCCTCCACTTT.

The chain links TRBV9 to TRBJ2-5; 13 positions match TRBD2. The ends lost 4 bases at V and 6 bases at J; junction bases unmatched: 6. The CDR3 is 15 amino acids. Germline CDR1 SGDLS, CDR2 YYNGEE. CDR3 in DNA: TGTGCCAGCAGCCCCGGACTAGCGGGGGAAAAGACCCAGTACTTC. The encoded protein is CASSPGLAGEKTQYF.

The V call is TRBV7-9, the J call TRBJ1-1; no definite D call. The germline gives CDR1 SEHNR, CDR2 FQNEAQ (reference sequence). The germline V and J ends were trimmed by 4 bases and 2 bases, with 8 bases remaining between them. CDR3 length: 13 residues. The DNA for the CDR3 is TGTGCCAGCAGCTCACCAAGCAACACTGAAGCTTTCTTT. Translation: CASSSPSNTEAFF.

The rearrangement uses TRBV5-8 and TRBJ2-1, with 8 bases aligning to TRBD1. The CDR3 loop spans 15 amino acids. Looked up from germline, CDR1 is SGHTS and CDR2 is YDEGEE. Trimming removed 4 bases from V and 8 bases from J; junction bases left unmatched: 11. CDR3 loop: CASSIAGGSADEQFF. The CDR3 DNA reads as TGTGCCAGCAGCATCGCAGGGGGCTCGGCGGATGAGCAGTTCTTC.

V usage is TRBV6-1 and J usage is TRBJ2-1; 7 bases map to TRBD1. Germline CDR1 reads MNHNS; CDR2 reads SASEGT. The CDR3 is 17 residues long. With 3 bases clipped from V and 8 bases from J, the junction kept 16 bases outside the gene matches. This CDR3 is CASSDYWTGPVRDEQFF. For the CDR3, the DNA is TGTGCCAGCAGTGACTACTGGACAGGACCCGTTCGGGATGAGCAGTTCTTC.

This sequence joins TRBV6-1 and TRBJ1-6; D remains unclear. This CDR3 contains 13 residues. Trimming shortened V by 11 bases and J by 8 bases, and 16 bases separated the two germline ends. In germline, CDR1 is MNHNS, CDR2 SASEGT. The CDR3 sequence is CAGGPGIDSPLHF. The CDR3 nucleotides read TGTGCCGGAGGGCCTGGGATTGATTCACCCCTCCACTTT.

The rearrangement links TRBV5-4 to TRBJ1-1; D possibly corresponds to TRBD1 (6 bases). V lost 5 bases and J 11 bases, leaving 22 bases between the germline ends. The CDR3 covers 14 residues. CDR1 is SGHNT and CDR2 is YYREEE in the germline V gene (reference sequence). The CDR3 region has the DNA TGTGCCAGCAGTCTAGAAGGCGGGGGGCGTCATGCTTTCTTT. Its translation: CASSLEGGGRHAFF. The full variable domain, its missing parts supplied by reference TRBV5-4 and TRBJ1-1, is ETGVTQSPTHLIKTRGQQVTLRCSSQSGHNTVSWYQQALGQGPQFIFQYYREEENGRGNFPPRFSGLQFPNYSSELNVNALELDDSALYLCASSLEGGGRHAFFGQGTRLTVV.

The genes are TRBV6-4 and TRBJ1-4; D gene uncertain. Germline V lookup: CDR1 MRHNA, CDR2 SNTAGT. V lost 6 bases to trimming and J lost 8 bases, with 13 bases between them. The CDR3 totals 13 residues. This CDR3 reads CASSRGPGEKLFF. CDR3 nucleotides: TGTGCCAGCAGCCGAGGACCGGGGGAAAAACTGTTTTTT.

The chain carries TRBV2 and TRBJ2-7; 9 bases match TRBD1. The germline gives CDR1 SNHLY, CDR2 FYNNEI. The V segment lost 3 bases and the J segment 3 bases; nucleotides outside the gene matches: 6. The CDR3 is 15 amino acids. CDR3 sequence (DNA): TGTGCCAGCAGTGATAGGGGACAGGGAGTCTACGAGCAGTACTTC. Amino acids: CASSDRGQGVYEQYF.

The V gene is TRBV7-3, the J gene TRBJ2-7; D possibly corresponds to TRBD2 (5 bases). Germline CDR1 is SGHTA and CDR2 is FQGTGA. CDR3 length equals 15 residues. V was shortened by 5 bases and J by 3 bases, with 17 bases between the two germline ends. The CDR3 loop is CASSPVHSADYEQYF. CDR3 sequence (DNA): TGTGCCAGCAGCCCGGTTCATAGCGCCGACTACGAGCAGTACTTC. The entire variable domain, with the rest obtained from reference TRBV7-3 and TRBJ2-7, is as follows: GAGVSQTPSNKVTEKGKYVELRCDPISGHTALYWYRQSLGQGPEFLIYFQGTGAADDSGLPNDRFFAVRPEGSVSTLKIQRTERGDSAVYLCASSPVHSADYEQYFGPGTRLTVT.

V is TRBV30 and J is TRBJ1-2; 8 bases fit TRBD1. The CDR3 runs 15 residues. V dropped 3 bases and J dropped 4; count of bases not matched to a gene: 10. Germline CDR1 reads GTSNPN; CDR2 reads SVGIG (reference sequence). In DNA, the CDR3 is TGTGCCTGGAGCGTTATGGACAGGGTTATCTATGGCTACACCTTC. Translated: CAWSVMDRVIYGYTF.

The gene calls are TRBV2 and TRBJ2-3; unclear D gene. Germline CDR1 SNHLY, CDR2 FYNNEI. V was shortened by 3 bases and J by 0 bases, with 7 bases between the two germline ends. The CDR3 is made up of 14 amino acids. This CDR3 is CASSERGSTDTQYF. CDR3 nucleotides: TGTGCCAGCAGTGAGAGAGGAAGCACAGATACGCAGTATTTT. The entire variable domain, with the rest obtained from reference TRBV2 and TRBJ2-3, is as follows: EPEVTQTPSHQVTQMGQEVILRCVPISNHLYFYWYRQILGQKVEFLVSFYNNEISEKSEIFDDQFSVERPDGSNFTLKIRSTKLEDSAMYFCASSERGSTDTQYFGPGTRLTVL.

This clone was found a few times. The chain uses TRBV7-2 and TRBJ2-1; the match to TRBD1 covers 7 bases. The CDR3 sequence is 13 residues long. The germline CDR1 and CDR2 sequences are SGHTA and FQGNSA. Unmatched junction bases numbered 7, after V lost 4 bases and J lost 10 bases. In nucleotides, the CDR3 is TGTGCCAGCAGCTCATCCTACAGGGGAGAGCAGTTCTTC. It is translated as CASSSSYRGEQFF.